The 27 T cell receptor beta chains listed next were all sequenced from one sample in a study of response to subunit inactivated influenza vaccine. From the RT-PCR reads, TCRdb called clonotypes with MiXCR, one entry per CDR3 protein. The table shows 500,000 to 600,000 distinct CDR3 sequences, with 6.5% to 8% occurring only once. Sequences were derived from PBMCs from blood, sampled less than 30 months after vaccination. Receptors were obtained from a man in his fifties or sixties who received an inactivated influenza vaccine.

This clonotype has more than one count but fewer than ten. The V and J genes are TRBV12-3 or TRBV12-4 and TRBJ2-5; D is possibly TRBD1 (6 bases). The CDR3 extends over 13 amino acids. With 6 bases removed from V and 5 bases from J, the gap between germline ends came to 13 bases. The CDR3 sequence: CASSSGQTETQYF. The CDR3 DNA reads as TGTGCCAGCAGCTCCGGACAGACGGAGACCCAGTACTTC.

This clonotype showed up many times. The chain combines TRBV4-1 with TRBJ1-5; D unresolved. The CDR3 sequence is 16 residues long. The V end lost 1 base, the J end lost 2 bases, and 12 bases lay between the germline ends. CDR1 and CDR2 from the germline V gene are MGHRA and YSYEKL. CDR3 in amino acids: CASSQGKGWGNQPQHF. The CDR3 DNA reads TGCGCCAGCAGCCAAGGGAAGGGATGGGGCAATCAGCCCCAGCATTTT.

This clonotype was counted a few times. The V and J genes are TRBV12-3 or TRBV12-4 and TRBJ2-1, with 8 bases fitting TRBD1. The V gene end was trimmed by 7 bases and the J gene end by 8 bases; junction bases not matched to a gene: 10. The CDR3 contains 14 residues. DNA for the CDR3: TGTGCCAGCACCTCGGACAGGGTCATACATGAGCAGTTCTTC. Translating gives CASTSDRVIHEQFF.

This clonotype was observed at least ten times. The V gene is TRBV6-5, the J gene TRBJ2-7; possible D gene TRBD1, 5 bases. CDR1 is MNHEY, CDR2 SVGAGI, per germline. Trimming cost V 0 bases and J 1 base, with 10 bases left between them. The CDR3 extends over 15 amino acids. The CDR3 loop is CASSYSQGSSYEQYF. The DNA of the CDR3 is TGTGCCAGCAGTTACTCTCAGGGTTCGTCCTACGAGCAGTACTTC.

This CDR3 reads CRRTHEQYF. In nucleotides, the CDR3 is TGCAGGAGAACCCACGAGCAGTACTTC. The chain recombines TRBV29-1 with TRBJ2-7; D uncertain. CDR1 SQVTM and CDR2 ANQGSEA come from the germline V gene. The CDR3 runs 9 residues.

This clonotype appeared many times. The chain carries TRBV7-2 and TRBJ2-7; D is ambiguous. The CDR3 covers 13 residues. CDR1 is SGHTA and CDR2 is FQGNSA in the germline V gene. Trimming shortened V by 1 base and J by 0 bases, and 4 bases separated the two germline ends. The chain's CDR3 is CASSLDISYEQYF. CDR3 nucleotides: TGTGCCAGCAGCTTAGATATCTCCTACGAGCAGTACTTC.

The V and J genes are TRBV5-1 and TRBJ1-1, with TRBD1 as a possible D gene (5 bases). The CDR3 loop spans 13 amino acids. Between the trimmed V and J ends, which lost 4 bases and 11 bases, there was a span of 18 bases. Looked up from germline, CDR1 is SGHRS and CDR2 is YFSETQ. CDR3 DNA sequence: TGCGCCAGCAGCGAGGGGTGGAGGGCCGATGCTTTCTTT. This translates into CASSEGWRADAFF.

The chain uses TRBV11-1 and TRBJ2-6; 7 nucleotides line up with TRBD1. With 2 bases clipped from V and 0 bases from J, the junction kept 13 bases outside the gene matches. Germline V CDR1 and CDR2: SGHAT, FQDESV (reference sequence). CDR3 length: 20 residues. This CDR3 is CASSLPNGTAISSGANVLTF. CDR3 bases: TGTGCCAGCAGCTTACCCAACGGGACAGCGATAAGCTCTGGGGCCAACGTCCTGACTTTC.

The genes are TRBV6-2 or TRBV6-3 and TRBJ1-2, with 8 bases identical to TRBD1. Germline lookup yields CDR1 MNHEY and CDR2 SVGEGT. CDR3 length equals 16 residues. Trimming cost V 3 bases and J 6 bases; bases outside gene matches: 12. CDR3: CASSYSPTGARHGYTF. CDR3 coding DNA: TGTGCCAGCAGTTATTCCCCGACAGGGGCGCGCCATGGCTACACCTTC.

The chain employs TRBV6-5 and TRBJ2-7; 11 bases map to TRBD2. V dropped 4 bases and J dropped 2; count of bases not matched to a gene: 4. The germline CDR1 and CDR2 sequences are MNHEY and SVGAGI. The CDR3 is made up of 15 amino acids. CDR3 in amino acids: CASSWSSGRTYEQYF. The CDR3 DNA sequence: TGTGCCAGCAGTTGGTCTAGCGGGAGGACCTACGAGCAGTACTTC.

This sequence joins TRBV20-1 and TRBJ2-1, with a possible D match to TRBD2 (6 bases). This CDR3 contains 13 residues. Germline CDR1 reads DFQATT; CDR2 reads SNEGSKA (reference sequence). Trimming shortened V by 3 bases and J by 9 bases, and 15 bases separated the two germline ends. CDR3 sequence (DNA): TGCAGTGCTAGCGGGAGAGTAGTTTTTGAGCAGTTCTTC. As protein: CSASGRVVFEQFF.

The sample holds a few counts of this clonotype. V gene TRBV7-2 combines with J gene TRBJ2-2; 7 bases align to TRBD2. Per the germline V gene, CDR1 is SGHTA and CDR2 is FQGNSA. The CDR3 loop spans 15 amino acids. V lost 8 bases and J lost 4; bases outside the gene matches: 10. The CDR3 protein is CASGGGGTFTGELFF. In DNA form, the CDR3 reads TGTGCCAGCGGTGGGGGGGGTACCTTCACCGGGGAGCTGTTTTTT.

This clonotype turned up a few times. The chain links TRBV28 to TRBJ1-6, with D hard to call. The V gene lost 6 bases and the J gene lost 9 bases, with 15 bases spanning the gap. The CDR3 spans 14 residues. CDR1 MDHEN and CDR2 SYDVKM come from the germline V gene. The CDR3 is CASSLALGSSPLHF. The DNA for the CDR3 is TGTGCCAGCAGCCTCGCTCTGGGCAGTTCACCCCTCCACTTT.

This clonotype was counted many times. The CDR3 loop is CASSLAFTDTQYF. The CDR3 bases are TGTGCCAGCAGCTTAGCCTTCACAGATACGCAGTATTTT. The chain combines TRBV27 with TRBJ2-3; D ambiguous. The germline V and J ends were trimmed by 6 bases and 2 bases, with 9 bases remaining between them. The germline V gene encodes CDR1 MNHEY and CDR2 SMNVEV (reference sequence). This CDR3 has 13 amino acids.

As concerns this clonotype: At one end, the junction sequence differs from germline, possibly due to a read error. The V and J genes are TRBV5-4 and TRBJ2-7; 7 positions match TRBD1. CDR1 is SGHNT, CDR2 YYREEE, per germline (reference sequence). CDR3 length equals 16 residues. This CDR3 reads CASSPGAQGISVGQNF. The CDR3 region has the DNA TGTGCCAGCAGCCCTGGGGCACAGGGGATTTCGGTTGGGCAGAACTTC. The full variable domain, rest sourced from reference TRBV5-4 and TRBJ2-7, is ETGVTQSPTHLIKTRGQQVTLRCSSQSGHNTVSWYQQALGQGPQFIFQYYREEENGRGNFPPRFSGLQFPNYSSELNVNALELDDSALYLCASSPGAQGISVGQNFGPGTRLTVT.

This clonotype was seen a few times. This chain links TRBV29-1 with TRBJ1-2; no clear D gene. V lost 2 bases, J lost 4 bases, and 8 bases lay in between. The CDR3 is 12 residues long. The V gene's germline CDR1 is SQVTM and CDR2 ANQGSEA. The CDR3, as DNA: TGCAGCGTTGAATCCCACAGCTATGGCTACACCTTC. It codes for CSVESHSYGYTF.

This clonotype was seen at least ten times. J is TRBJ1-2 and V is TRBV7-2; no clear D. V shed 1 base and J shed 7 bases, with 13 bases lying between them. In germline, CDR1 is SGHTA, CDR2 FQGNSA. CDR3 size: 14 residues. CDR3 protein: CASSLERVVGGYTF. CDR3 DNA: TGTGCCAGCAGCTTAGAACGGGTGGTCGGTGGCTACACCTTC.

The genes are TRBV5-1 and TRBJ2-5, with TRBD2 identical over 11 bases. Germline-derived CDR1 and CDR2 are SGHRS and YFSETQ. This CDR3 contains 17 residues. The V and J ends lost 3 bases and 4 bases, in that order; junction bases with no gene match: 11. The CDR3 protein is CASSSQGIAGGRETQYF. As DNA, the CDR3 is TGCGCCAGCAGCTCGCAAGGGATAGCGGGAGGGCGAGAGACCCAGTACTTC.

In its sample, this clonotype was seen a few times. V is TRBV5-1 and J is TRBJ2-7; TRBD2 is a possible D gene (5 bases). The CDR3 spans 11 residues. Germline CDR1 and CDR2: SGHRS and YFSETQ. V was cut by 7 bases and J by 6 bases, with 11 bases left in between. The CDR3 here is CASLDFREQYF. CDR3 DNA sequence: TGCGCCAGCCTGGACTTCCGCGAGCAGTACTTC.

This clonotype was observed a few times. The chain joins TRBV5-1 to TRBJ1-2; a weak D match, TRBD1 (5 bases). The germline gives CDR1 SGHRS, CDR2 YFSETQ. There are 14 residues in the CDR3. With 4 bases removed from V and 4 bases from J, the gap between germline ends came to 14 bases. For the CDR3, the DNA is TGCGCCAGCAGCCCGATAGCCGGGGGCTATGGCTACACCTTC. Translation gives CASSPIAGGYGYTF. The whole variable domain, filled in from reference TRBV5-1 and TRBJ1-2, reads KAGVTQTPRYLIKTRGQQVTLSCSPISGHRSVSWYQQTPGQGLQFLFEYFSETQRNKGNFPGRFSGRQFSNSRSEMNVSTLELGDSALYLCASSPIAGGYGYTFGSGTRLTVV.

The gene calls are TRBV5-6 and TRBJ2-5; unclear D gene. V was pared by 1 base and J by 1 base, with 8 bases between. Germline-derived CDR1 and CDR2 are SGHDT and YYEEEE. The CDR3 spans 14 residues. As DNA, the CDR3 is TGTGCCAGCAGCTTGAGGCAGACCCAAGAGACCCAGTACTTC. This codes for CASSLRQTQETQYF. The variable domain in full, with the rest retrieved from reference TRBV5-6 and TRBJ2-5, is DAGVTQSPTHLIKTRGQQVTLRCSPKSGHDTVSWYQQALGQGPQFIFQYYEEEERQRGNFPDRFSGHQFPNYSSELNVNALLLGDSALYLCASSLRQTQETQYFGPGTRLLVL.

This rearrangement joins TRBV28 to TRBJ1-4, with 7 nucleotides matching TRBD1. Germline V gene lookup returns CDR1 MDHEN and CDR2 SYDVKM. CDR3 length: 15 amino acids. Trimming cost V 5 bases and J 7 bases; bases outside gene matches: 10. The CDR3: CASSPRTGRGEKLFF. DNA of the CDR3: TGTGCCAGCAGTCCCCGGACAGGCAGAGGTGAAAAACTGTTTTTT.

This clonotype was seen at least ten times. The gene calls are TRBV6-1 and TRBJ2-7; D not resolved. V lost 6 bases, J lost 3 bases, and 6 bases lay in between. Per the germline V gene, CDR1 is MNHNS and CDR2 is SASEGT. CDR3 length equals 11 residues. CDR3 protein: CASRTGYEQYF. DNA for the CDR3: TGTGCCAGCAGGACGGGCTACGAGCAGTACTTC.

V usage is TRBV6-2 or TRBV6-3 and J usage is TRBJ2-3; D gene ambiguous. The CDR3 length is 12 residues. Trimming cost V 4 bases and J 2 bases, with 4 bases left between them. The germline V gene has CDR1 MNHEY and CDR2 SVGEGT. CDR3 DNA: TGTGCCAGCAGTTTCTACACAGATACGCAGTATTTT. It translates to CASSFYTDTQYF.

This clonotype was observed a handful of times. This sequence joins TRBV2 and TRBJ2-4; D call uncertain. Germline V gene lookup returns CDR1 SNHLY and CDR2 FYNNEI. V shed 0 bases and J shed 0 bases, with 9 bases lying between them. The CDR3 extends over 16 amino acids. The CDR3 bases are TGTGCCAGCAGTGAAGCCAACTACCTAGCCAAAAACATTCAGTACTTC. It is translated as CASSEANYLAKNIQYF.

The CDR3 nucleotides read TGTGCCAGCAGCCTCGGCGGTGCAGGGGAAAACAATGAGCAGTTCTTC. Translation: CASSLGGAGENNEQFF. The chain recombines TRBV9 with TRBJ2-1, with TRBD1 as a possible D gene (6 bases). Germline V gene sequence: CDR1 SGDLS, CDR2 YYNGEE. The CDR3 sequence is 16 residues long. V was shortened by 4 bases and J by 5 bases, with 19 bases between the two germline ends.

The CDR3 DNA sequence: TGCAGTGCTAGACGGCCTAGCGGCGACACCGGGGAGCTGTTTTTT. Its protein product is CSARRPSGDTGELFF. The V gene is TRBV20-1, the J gene TRBJ2-2; 7 nucleotides match TRBD2. The CDR3 is made up of 15 amino acids. Trimming took 2 bases from V and 3 from J; bases not matched to a gene: 6. Germline CDR1 DFQATT, CDR2 SNEGSKA (reference sequence).